This T cell receptor (beta chain) stems from a study of beta chain features in type 1 diabetes. J lost 3 bases, V lost 1 base, and 0 bases had no gene match. The CDR3 is made up of 14 amino acids. Germline V lookup: CDR1 SEHNR, CDR2 FQNEAQ (reference sequence). Investigators reverse transcribed all isolated RNA, so they sequenced expressed TCRB transcripts. The average output of naive, central memory and regulatory T cell samples was several million reads. Profiling relied on immunoSEQ multiplex PCR, and the TCRdb table lists in-frame clones only, not all of them. The table has about 210,000 clones, 11% seen once. Study observations and caveats: Reads derived from cDNA could over-represent cells showing high TCR expression.

With regard to this clone: Its antigen is currently unknown.

The sequence derives from a man between 18 and 35 years old in good health. The sample consisted of central memory CD4+ T cells from blood. The chain carries TRBV7-9 and TRBJ1-2, with 9 bases lining up with TRBD1. The CDR3 reads CASSLGTGDYGYTF. In nucleotides, the CDR3 is TGTGCCAGCAGCTTAGGGACAGGGGACTATGGCTACACCTTC.